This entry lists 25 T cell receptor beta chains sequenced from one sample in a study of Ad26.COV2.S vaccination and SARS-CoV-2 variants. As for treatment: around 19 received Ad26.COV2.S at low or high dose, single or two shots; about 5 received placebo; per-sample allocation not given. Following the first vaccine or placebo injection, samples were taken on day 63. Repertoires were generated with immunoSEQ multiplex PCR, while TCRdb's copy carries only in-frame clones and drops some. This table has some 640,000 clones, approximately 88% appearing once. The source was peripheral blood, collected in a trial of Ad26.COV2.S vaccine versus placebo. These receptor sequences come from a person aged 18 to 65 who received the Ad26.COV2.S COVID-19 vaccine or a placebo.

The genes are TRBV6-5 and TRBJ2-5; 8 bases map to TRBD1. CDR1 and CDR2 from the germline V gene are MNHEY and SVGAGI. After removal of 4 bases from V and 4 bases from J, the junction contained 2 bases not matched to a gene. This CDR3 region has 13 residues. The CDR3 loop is CASSSQGAETQYF. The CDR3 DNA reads TGTGCCAGCAGTTCCCAGGGGGCAGAGACCCAGTACTTC.

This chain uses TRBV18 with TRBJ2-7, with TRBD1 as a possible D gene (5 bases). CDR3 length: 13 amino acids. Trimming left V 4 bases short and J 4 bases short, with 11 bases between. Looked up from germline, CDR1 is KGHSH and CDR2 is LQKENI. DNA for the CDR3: TGTGCCAGCTCACGTAGCCAGGGATACGAGCAGTACTTC. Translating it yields CASSRSQGYEQYF. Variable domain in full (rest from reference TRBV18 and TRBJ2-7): NAGVMQNPRHLVRRRGQEARLRCSPMKGHSHVYWYRQLPEEGLKFMVYLQKENIIDESGMPKERFSAEFPKEGPSILRIQQVVRGDSAAYFCASSRSQGYEQYFGPGTRLTVT.

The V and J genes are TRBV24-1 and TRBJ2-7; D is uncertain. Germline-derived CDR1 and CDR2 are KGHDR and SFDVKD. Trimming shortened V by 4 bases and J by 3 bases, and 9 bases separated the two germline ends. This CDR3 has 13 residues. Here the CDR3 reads CATSENSIYEQYF. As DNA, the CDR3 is TGTGCCACCAGTGAAAACAGCATCTACGAGCAGTACTTC.

The CDR3 is CASSLWESGETQYF. In nucleotides, the CDR3 is TGTGCCAGCAGCTTGTGGGAGTCTGGAGAGACCCAGTACTTC. The V gene is TRBV7-9, the J gene TRBJ2-5, with a tentative D call TRBD2 (5 bases). V was shortened by 3 bases and J by 4 bases, with 12 bases between the two germline ends. CDR1 is SEHNR, CDR2 FQNEAQ, per germline (reference sequence). The CDR3 has 14 residues.

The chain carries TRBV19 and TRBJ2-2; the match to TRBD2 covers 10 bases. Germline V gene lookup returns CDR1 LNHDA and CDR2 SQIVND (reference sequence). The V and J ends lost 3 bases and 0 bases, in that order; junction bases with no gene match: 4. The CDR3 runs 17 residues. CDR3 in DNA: TGTGCCAGTAGTATCGGAACTAGCGGGACGAACACCGGGGAGCTGTTTTTT. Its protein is CASSIGTSGTNTGELFF.

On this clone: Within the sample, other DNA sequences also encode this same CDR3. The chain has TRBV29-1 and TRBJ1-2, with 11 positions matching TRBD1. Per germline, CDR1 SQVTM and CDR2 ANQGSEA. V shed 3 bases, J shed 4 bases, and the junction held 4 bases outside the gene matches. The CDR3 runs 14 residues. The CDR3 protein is CSVEGTGGGYGYTF. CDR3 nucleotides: TGCAGCGTTGAGGGGACAGGGGGGGGCTATGGCTACACCTTC.

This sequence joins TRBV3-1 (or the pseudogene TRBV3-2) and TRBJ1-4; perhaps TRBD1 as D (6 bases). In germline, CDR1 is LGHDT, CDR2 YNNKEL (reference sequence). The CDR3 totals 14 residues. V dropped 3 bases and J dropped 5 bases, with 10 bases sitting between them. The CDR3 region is CASSHRGQNEKLFF. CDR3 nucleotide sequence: TGTGCCAGCAGCCATCGGGGGCAGAATGAAAAACTGTTTTTT.

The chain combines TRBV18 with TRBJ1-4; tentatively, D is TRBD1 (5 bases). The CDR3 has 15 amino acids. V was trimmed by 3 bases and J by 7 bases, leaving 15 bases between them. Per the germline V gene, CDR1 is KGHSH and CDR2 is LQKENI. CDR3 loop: CASSPRTLTGEKLFF. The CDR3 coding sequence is TGTGCCAGCTCACCGCGGACACTAACGGGTGAAAAACTGTTTTTT.

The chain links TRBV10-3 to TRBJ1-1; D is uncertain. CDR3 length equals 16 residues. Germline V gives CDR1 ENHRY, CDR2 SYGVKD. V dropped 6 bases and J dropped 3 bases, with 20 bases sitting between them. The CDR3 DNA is TGTGCCATCAGGAATGGGGTCCAATCACGGGACACTGAAGCTTTCTTT. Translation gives CAIRNGVQSRDTEAFF.

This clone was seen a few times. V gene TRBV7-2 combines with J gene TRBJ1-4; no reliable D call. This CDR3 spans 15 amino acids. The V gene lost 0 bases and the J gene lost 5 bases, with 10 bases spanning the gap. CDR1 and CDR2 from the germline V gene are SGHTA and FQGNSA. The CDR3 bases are TGTGCCAGCAGCTTAGCGGCAGGAGCCAATGAAAAACTGTTTTTT. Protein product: CASSLAAGANEKLFF.

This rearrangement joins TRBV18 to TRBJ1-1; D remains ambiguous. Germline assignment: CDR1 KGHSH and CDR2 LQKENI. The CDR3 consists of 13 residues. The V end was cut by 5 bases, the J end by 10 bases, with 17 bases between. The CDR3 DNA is TGTGCCAGCTCAGGGAGACAAGGCGGTGGAGCTTTCTTT. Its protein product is CASSGRQGGGAFF.

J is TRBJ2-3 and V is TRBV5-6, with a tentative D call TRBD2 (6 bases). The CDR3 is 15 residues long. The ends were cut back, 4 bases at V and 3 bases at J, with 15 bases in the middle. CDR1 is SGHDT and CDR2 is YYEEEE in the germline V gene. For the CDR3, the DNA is TGTGCCAGCAGCGGCCAATACGGGGGTACAGATACGCAGTATTTT. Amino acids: CASSGQYGGTDTQYF.

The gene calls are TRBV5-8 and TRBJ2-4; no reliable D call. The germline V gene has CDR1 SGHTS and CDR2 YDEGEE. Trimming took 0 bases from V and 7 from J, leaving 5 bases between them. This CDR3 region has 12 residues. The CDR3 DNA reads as TGTGCCAGCAGCTTGGCGGGCAACATTCAGTACTTC. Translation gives CASSLAGNIQYF.

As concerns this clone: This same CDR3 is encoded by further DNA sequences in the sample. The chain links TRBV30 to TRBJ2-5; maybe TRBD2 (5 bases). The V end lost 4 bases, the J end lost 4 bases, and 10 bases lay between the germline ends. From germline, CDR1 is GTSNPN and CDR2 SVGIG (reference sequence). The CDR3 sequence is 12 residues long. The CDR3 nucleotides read TGTGCCTGGAAGGACTTCGGAGAGACCCAGTACTTC. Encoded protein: CAWKDFGETQYF. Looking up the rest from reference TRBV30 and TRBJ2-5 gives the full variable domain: SQTIHQWPATLVQPVGSPLSLECTVEGTSNPNLYWYRQAAGRGLQLLFYSVGIGQISSEVPQNLSASRPQDRQFILSSKKLLLSDSGFYLCAWKDFGETQYFGPGTRLLVL.

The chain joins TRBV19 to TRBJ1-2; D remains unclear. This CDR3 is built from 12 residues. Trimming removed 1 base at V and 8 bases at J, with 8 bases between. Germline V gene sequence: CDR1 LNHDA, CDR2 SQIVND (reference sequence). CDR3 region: CASSIAARGYTF. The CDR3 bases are TGTGCCAGTAGTATAGCGGCAAGGGGCTACACCTTC.

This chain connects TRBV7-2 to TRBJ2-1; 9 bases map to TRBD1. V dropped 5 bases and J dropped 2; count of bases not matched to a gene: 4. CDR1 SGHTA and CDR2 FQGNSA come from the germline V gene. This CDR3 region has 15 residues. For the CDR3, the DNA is TGTGCCAGCAGCAAGGACAGGGGCCCCTACAATGAGCAGTTCTTC. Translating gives CASSKDRGPYNEQFF. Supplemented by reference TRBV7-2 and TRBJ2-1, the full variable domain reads GAGVSQSPSNKVTEKGKDVELRCDPISGHTALYWYRQSLGQGLEFLIYFQGNSAPDKSGLPSDRFSAERTGGSVSTLTIQRTQQEDSAVYLCASSKDRGPYNEQFFGPGTRLTVL.

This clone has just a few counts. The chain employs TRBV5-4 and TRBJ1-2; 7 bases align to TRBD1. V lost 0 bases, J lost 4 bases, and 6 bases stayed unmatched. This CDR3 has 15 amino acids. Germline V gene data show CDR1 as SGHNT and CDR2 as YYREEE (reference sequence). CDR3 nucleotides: TGTGCCAGCAGCTTGGAGCGACAGGGCGCCTATGGCTACACCTTC. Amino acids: CASSLERQGAYGYTF.

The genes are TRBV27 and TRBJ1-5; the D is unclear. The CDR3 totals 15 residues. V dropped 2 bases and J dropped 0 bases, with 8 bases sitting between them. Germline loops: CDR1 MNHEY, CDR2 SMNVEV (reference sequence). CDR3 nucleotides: TGTGCCAGCAGTTTACACAGTAGTAGCAATCAGCCCCAGCATTTT. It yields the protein CASSLHSSSNQPQHF.

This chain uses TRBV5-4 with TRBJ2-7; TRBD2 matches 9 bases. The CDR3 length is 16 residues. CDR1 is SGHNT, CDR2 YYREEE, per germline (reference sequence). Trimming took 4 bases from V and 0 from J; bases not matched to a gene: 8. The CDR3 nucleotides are TGTGCCAGCAGCCTCCCAGGGACTAGCCGCTCCTACGAGCAGTACTTC. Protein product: CASSLPGTSRSYEQYF.

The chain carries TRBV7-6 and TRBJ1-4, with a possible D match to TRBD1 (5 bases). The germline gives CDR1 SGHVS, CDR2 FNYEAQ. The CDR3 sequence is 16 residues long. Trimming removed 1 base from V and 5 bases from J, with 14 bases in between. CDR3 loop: CASSLEGAGVNEKLFF. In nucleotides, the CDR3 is TGTGCCAGCAGCTTAGAAGGGGCGGGGGTCAATGAAAAACTGTTTTTT. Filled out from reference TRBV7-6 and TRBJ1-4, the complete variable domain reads GAGVSQSPRYKVTKRGQDVALRCDPISGHVSLYWYRQALGQGPEFLTYFNYEAQQDKSGLPNDRFSAERPEGSISTLTIQRTEQRDSAMYRCASSLEGAGVNEKLFFGSGTQLSVL.

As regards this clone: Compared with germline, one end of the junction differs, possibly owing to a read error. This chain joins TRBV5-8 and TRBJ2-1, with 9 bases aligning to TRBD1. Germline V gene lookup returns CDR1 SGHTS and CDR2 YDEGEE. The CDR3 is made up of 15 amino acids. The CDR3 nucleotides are TGTGCCAGCACCTTGAGGGACAGGGCGGCAAATGAGCAGTTCTTC. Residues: CASTLRDRAANEQFF.

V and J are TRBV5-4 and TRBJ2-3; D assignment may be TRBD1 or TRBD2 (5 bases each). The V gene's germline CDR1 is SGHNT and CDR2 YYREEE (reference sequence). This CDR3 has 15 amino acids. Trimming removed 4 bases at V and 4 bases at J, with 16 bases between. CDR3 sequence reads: CASSGPGTLSDTQYF. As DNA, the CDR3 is TGTGCCAGCAGCGGACCCGGGACGCTGTCAGATACGCAGTATTTT.

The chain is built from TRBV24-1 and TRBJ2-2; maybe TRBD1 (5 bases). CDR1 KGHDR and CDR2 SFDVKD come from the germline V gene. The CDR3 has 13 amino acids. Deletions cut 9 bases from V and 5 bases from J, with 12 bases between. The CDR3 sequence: CATRTQGTGELFF. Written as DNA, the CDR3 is TGTGCCACCCGGACGCAGGGAACCGGGGAGCTGTTTTTT.

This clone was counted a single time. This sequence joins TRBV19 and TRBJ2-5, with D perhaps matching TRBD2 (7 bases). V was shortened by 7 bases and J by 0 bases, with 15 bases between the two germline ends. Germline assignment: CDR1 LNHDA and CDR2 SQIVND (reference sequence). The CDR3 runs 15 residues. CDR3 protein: CASTSGRGYQETQYF. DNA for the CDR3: TGTGCCAGTACCTCGGGGAGGGGGTACCAAGAGACCCAGTACTTC.

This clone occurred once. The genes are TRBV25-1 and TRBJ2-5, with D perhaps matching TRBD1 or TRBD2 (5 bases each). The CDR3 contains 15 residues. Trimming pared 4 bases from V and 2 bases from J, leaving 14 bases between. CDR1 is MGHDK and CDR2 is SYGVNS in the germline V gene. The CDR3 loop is CASSVPRDGQETQYF. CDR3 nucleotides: TGTGCCAGCAGTGTTCCCCGGGACGGACAAGAGACCCAGTACTTC.